The 4 T cell receptor beta chains in this list originate from one sample, sequenced in a study of cytomegalovirus exposure and HLA in healthy donors. The primer mix had 60 Vbeta and 13 Jbeta primers. Libraries were prepared by immunoSEQ multiplex PCR; TCRdb keeps only in-frame clonotypes and omits some of them. Among around 120,000 clones listed, 81% were seen once. Sample: PBMCs. These receptors were taken from a woman aged 25 to 39 in good health and CMV-seronegative.

V usage is TRBV7-2 and J usage is TRBJ2-1; TRBD2 might be the D (6 bases). This CDR3 has 16 amino acids. CDR1 and CDR2 (germline): SGHTA, FQGNSA. Trimming removed 0 bases at V and 8 bases at J, with 17 bases between. The CDR3 sequence is CASSLALSGLSHEQFF. In DNA form, the CDR3 reads TGTGCCAGCAGCTTAGCGCTGAGCGGGTTAAGTCATGAGCAGTTCTTC.

The CDR3 here is CAMGTGLGETQYF. The CDR3 region has the DNA TGTGCCATGGGGACAGGGTTGGGAGAGACCCAGTACTTC. V is TRBV10-3 and J is TRBJ2-5; 9 bases match TRBD1. CDR3 length: 13 residues. In germline, CDR1 is ENHRY, CDR2 SYGVKD. The J segment lost 4 bases and the V segment lost 9 bases, leaving 6 bases of the junction unmatched.

This rearrangement joins TRBV2 to TRBJ2-7; 9 nucleotides agree with TRBD1. V gave up 1 base and J gave up 0 bases; unmatched junction bases: 13. CDR1 SNHLY and CDR2 FYNNEI come from the germline V gene. CDR3 size: 19 residues. The DNA of the CDR3 is TGTGCCAGCAGTGAAGACATGGGGGGGACAGGGAGTACCTCCTACGAGCAGTACTTC. It is translated as CASSEDMGGTGSTSYEQYF.

V and J are TRBV10-2 and TRBJ2-1; 11 bases align to TRBD2. Trimming at V came to 7 bases and at J to 4 bases, leaving 3 bases not matched to a gene. The CDR3 is 14 amino acids. Per the germline V gene, CDR1 is WSHSY and CDR2 is SAAADI. The CDR3 loop is CASKGLAEYNEQFF. The CDR3 DNA reads as TGCGCCAGCAAGGGACTAGCGGAATACAATGAGCAGTTCTTC.